These 21 T cell receptor beta chains originate from one sample sequenced in a study of cytomegalovirus exposure and HLA in healthy donors. Primers: 60 Vbeta forward and 13 Jbeta reverse. Assay used: immunoSEQ multiplex PCR; TCRdb lists only in-frame clones, some missing. The sample includes about 88,000 clones, approximately 90% of them seen just once. Input material: PBMCs. These receptors all come from a man between 18 and 35 years old in good health and CMV-seronegative.

This chain joins TRBV7-3 and TRBJ2-1; 11 nucleotides agree with TRBD2. V lost 2 bases, J lost 6 bases, and 6 bases stayed unmatched. This CDR3 contains 16 residues. CDR1 SGHTA and CDR2 FQGTGA come from the germline V gene. The chain's CDR3 is CASSLERLAGSNEQFF. The CDR3 DNA reads TGTGCCAGCAGCTTAGAGCGACTAGCGGGAAGCAATGAGCAGTTCTTC.

Concerning this clone: Other DNA sequences in the same sample also yield this CDR3. V is TRBV2 and J is TRBJ1-5, with 9 bases identical to TRBD1. The CDR3 sequence is 14 residues long. Trimming cost V 4 bases and J 4 bases; bases outside gene matches: 2. The germline gives CDR1 SNHLY, CDR2 FYNNEI. The CDR3 bases are TGTGCCAGCAGTGGAGGGACAGGGAATCAGCCCCAGCATTTT. Protein: CASSGGTGNQPQHF.

The V and J genes are TRBV28 and TRBJ1-2, with TRBD1 as a possible D gene (6 bases). The CDR3 loop spans 13 amino acids. Trimming left V 6 bases short and J 6 bases short, with 14 bases between. Germline-derived CDR1 and CDR2 are MDHEN and SYDVKM. The CDR3 bases are TGTGCCAGCAGCCAGCGGACAGAGAATGGCTACACCTTC. This encodes CASSQRTENGYTF.

The chain combines TRBV19 with TRBJ2-1; a possible D gene is TRBD1 (6 bases). This CDR3 contains 15 residues. The V and J ends lost 3 bases and 4 bases respectively, with 13 bases between them. Per germline, CDR1 LNHDA and CDR2 SQIVND (reference sequence). DNA for the CDR3: TGTGCCAGTAGTATCGGCAGGACAGTGTACAATGAGCAGTTCTTC. Its protein product is CASSIGRTVYNEQFF.

In its sample, this clone was seen once. This sequence joins TRBV27 and TRBJ2-7; 11 nucleotides match TRBD2. Germline-derived CDR1 and CDR2 are MNHEY and SMNVEV (reference sequence). V was pared by 4 bases and J by 3 bases, with 17 bases of the junction left unmatched. The CDR3 has 19 residues. Written as DNA, the CDR3 is TGTGCCAGCAGTTCCCGGGGCAGGAAGACTAGCGGGAAATACTACGAGCAGTACTTC. It is translated as CASSSRGRKTSGKYYEQYF.

The chain combines TRBV6-1 with TRBJ2-1, with D possibly being TRBD1 (7 bases). This CDR3 is 15 amino acids long. Trimming left V 4 bases short and J 0 bases short, with 10 bases between. CDR1 is MNHNS, CDR2 SASEGT, per germline. The DNA of the CDR3 is TGTGCCAGCAGTGTTCAGGGGGGCTCCTACAATGAGCAGTTCTTC. This sequence encodes CASSVQGGSYNEQFF.

The chain couples TRBV11-3 to TRBJ2-3; 13 bases are shared with TRBD2. V dropped 4 bases and J dropped 4; count of bases not matched to a gene: 8. Germline lookup yields CDR1 SGHNT and CDR2 YENEEA. This CDR3 has 17 amino acids. The CDR3 protein is CASSSSGLAGLPDTQYF. As DNA, the CDR3 is TGTGCCAGCAGCTCGTCGGGACTAGCGGGGCTTCCAGATACGCAGTATTTT.

The chain carries TRBV10-3 and TRBJ2-7; 12 positions match TRBD1. V lost 6 bases and J lost 0; bases outside the gene matches: 9. From germline, CDR1 is ENHRY and CDR2 SYGVKD. The CDR3 is 17 residues long. The CDR3 reads CAISGTGGSSSSYEQYF. The CDR3 DNA sequence: TGTGCCATCAGCGGGACAGGGGGCAGTTCGAGCTCCTACGAGCAGTACTTC.

The rearrangement uses TRBV20-1 and TRBJ2-2; unclear D gene. The V end was cut by 6 bases, the J end by 6 bases, with 8 bases between. This CDR3 comprises 11 residues. Germline CDR1 is DFQATT and CDR2 is SNEGSKA (reference sequence). The CDR3 bases are TGCAGTGCCGCGCTCCCCGGGGAGCTGTTTTTT. It is translated as CSAALPGELFF.

Turning to this clone: Other DNA sequences in this sample translate to the same CDR3. This chain uses TRBV5-4 with TRBJ2-7; 11 bases line up with TRBD1. The CDR3 extends over 14 amino acids. V gave up 4 bases and J gave up 3 bases; unmatched junction bases: 3. Per germline, CDR1 SGHNT and CDR2 YYREEE (reference sequence). The DNA for the CDR3 is TGTGCCAGCAGCCCGGGGACAGGGGGCTACGAGCAGTACTTC. Translation: CASSPGTGGYEQYF.

The V gene is TRBV5-1, the J gene TRBJ1-6, with D unclear. V lost 4 bases and J 5 bases, leaving 10 bases between the germline ends. Germline V gives CDR1 SGHRS, CDR2 YFSETQ. The CDR3 spans 14 residues. CDR3 sequence (DNA): TGCGCCAGCAGCCTTACATCGAATAATTCACCCCTCCACTTT. It is translated as CASSLTSNNSPLHF. The whole variable domain, remainder taken from reference TRBV5-1 and TRBJ1-6, is KAGVTQTPRYLIKTRGQQVTLSCSPISGHRSVSWYQQTPGQGLQFLFEYFSETQRNKGNFPGRFSGRQFSNSRSEMNVSTLELGDSALYLCASSLTSNNSPLHFGNGTRLTVT.

Note on this clone: Other DNA sequences from this sample encode an identical CDR3 as well. The chain recombines TRBV27 with TRBJ1-1; no clear D. V lost 4 bases to trimming and J lost 1 base, with 7 bases between them. This CDR3 is 13 amino acids long. Germline loops: CDR1 MNHEY, CDR2 SMNVEV (reference sequence). The chain's CDR3 is CASSWGGNTEAFF. CDR3 nucleotides: TGTGCCAGCAGTTGGGGAGGGAACACTGAAGCTTTCTTT.

This CDR3 is CASSPQTNSPLHF. The CDR3 bases are TGTGCCAGCTCACCACAGACAAATTCACCCCTCCACTTT. The chain links TRBV18 to TRBJ1-6; D gene ambiguous. Germline V CDR1 and CDR2: KGHSH, LQKENI. V was trimmed by 1 base and J by 7 bases, leaving 5 bases between them. This CDR3 has 13 residues.

J is TRBJ2-6 and V is TRBV5-6; possibly TRBD2 for D (5 bases). This CDR3 spans 18 amino acids. Trimming removed 4 bases at V and 4 bases at J, with 21 bases between. The germline CDR1 and CDR2 sequences are SGHDT and YYEEEE. The CDR3 nucleotides are TGTGCCAGCAGCGCCGGTTTAGCGCTTAGAGGGGGGGCCAACGTCCTGACTTTC. Residues: CASSAGLALRGGANVLTF.

The CDR3 DNA sequence: TGTGCCAGCAGCGGCCCCGAAAGGAGGACAGATGATGGCTACACCTTC. Translated: CASSGPERRTDDGYTF. V usage is TRBV9 and J usage is TRBJ1-2; tentatively, D is TRBD1 (6 bases). CDR3 length: 16 residues. Germline CDR1 is SGDLS and CDR2 is YYNGEE. Trimming stripped 3 bases from V and 6 bases from J, with 21 bases between.

The chain employs TRBV30 and TRBJ1-2; D is perhaps TRBD1 (6 bases). V gave up 2 bases and J gave up 5 bases, with 15 bases separating them. Germline V CDR1 and CDR2: GTSNPN, SVGIG (reference sequence). This CDR3 region has 14 residues. CDR3 sequence reads: CAWSTYYRAYGYTF. CDR3 bases: TGTGCCTGGAGTACTTACTACAGGGCTTATGGCTACACCTTC.

V and J are TRBV9 and TRBJ2-1; TRBD2 matches at 12 bases. Per germline, CDR1 SGDLS and CDR2 YYNGEE. J was trimmed by 0 bases and V by 4 bases; bases with no gene match: 8. The CDR3 extends over 18 amino acids. The DNA for the CDR3 is TGTGCCAGCAGCACCGGACTAGCGGGATACACCTCCTACAATGAGCAGTTCTTC. Its protein product is CASSTGLAGYTSYNEQFF.

This clone occurred a few times. J is TRBJ2-2 and V is TRBV2; 7 bases map to TRBD1. The CDR3 consists of 15 residues. V gave up 5 bases and J gave up 6 bases; unmatched junction bases: 9. From germline, CDR1 is SNHLY and CDR2 FYNNEI. CDR3 sequence: CASSTGQVAPGELFF. Here the CDR3 DNA reads TGTGCCAGCAGTACTGGACAGGTCGCCCCCGGGGAGCTGTTTTTT.

This chain links TRBV28 with TRBJ2-5; 13 bases fit TRBD2. This CDR3 contains 19 residues. Germline V lookup: CDR1 MDHEN, CDR2 SYDVKM. V lost 6 bases and J lost 5; bases outside the gene matches: 18. As DNA, the CDR3 is TGTGCCAGCAGCTCCAGACTAGCGGGAGGCTGGGCCCGAACGGAGACCCAGTACTTC. Its translation: CASSSRLAGGWARTETQYF.

This clone occurred once. The J gene is TRBJ2-1, the V gene TRBV5-1; D might be TRBD2 (6 bases). V was trimmed by 0 bases and J by 6 bases, leaving 13 bases between them. Germline loops: CDR1 SGHRS, CDR2 YFSETQ. The length of the CDR3 is 15 residues. The CDR3 is CASSLAAGVLNEQFF. The CDR3 DNA follows: TGCGCCAGCAGCTTGGCAGCGGGTGTTCTCAATGAGCAGTTCTTC.

This clone was picked up one time. The chain recombines TRBV29-1 with TRBJ2-2; the match to TRBD1 covers 11 bases. Germline V CDR1 and CDR2: SQVTM, ANQGSEA. Trimming cost V 7 bases and J 6 bases; bases outside gene matches: 19. This CDR3 is 18 amino acids long. The CDR3 protein is CSGLRTGGAGLRSGELFF. CDR3 bases: TGCAGCGGCCTTCGGACAGGGGGCGCCGGCTTGCGGTCCGGGGAGCTGTTTTTT.